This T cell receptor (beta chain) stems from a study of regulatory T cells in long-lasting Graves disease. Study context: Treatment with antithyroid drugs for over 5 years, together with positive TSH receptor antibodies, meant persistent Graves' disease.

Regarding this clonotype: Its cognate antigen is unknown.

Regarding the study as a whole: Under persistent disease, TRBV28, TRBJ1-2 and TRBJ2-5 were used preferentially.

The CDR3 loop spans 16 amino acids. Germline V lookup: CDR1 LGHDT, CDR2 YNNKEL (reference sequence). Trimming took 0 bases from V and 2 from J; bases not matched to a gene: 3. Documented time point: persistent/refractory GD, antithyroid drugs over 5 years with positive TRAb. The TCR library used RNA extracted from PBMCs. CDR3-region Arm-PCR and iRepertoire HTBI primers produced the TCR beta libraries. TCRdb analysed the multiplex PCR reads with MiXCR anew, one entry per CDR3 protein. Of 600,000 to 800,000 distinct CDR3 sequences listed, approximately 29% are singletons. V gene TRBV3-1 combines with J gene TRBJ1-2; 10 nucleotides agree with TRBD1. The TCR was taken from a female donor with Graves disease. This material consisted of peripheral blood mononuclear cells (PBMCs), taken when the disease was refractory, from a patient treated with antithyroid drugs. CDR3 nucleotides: TGTGCCAGCAGCCAAGAAGGGACAGGGGAGAACTATGGCTACACCTTC. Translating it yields CASSQEGTGENYGYTF.